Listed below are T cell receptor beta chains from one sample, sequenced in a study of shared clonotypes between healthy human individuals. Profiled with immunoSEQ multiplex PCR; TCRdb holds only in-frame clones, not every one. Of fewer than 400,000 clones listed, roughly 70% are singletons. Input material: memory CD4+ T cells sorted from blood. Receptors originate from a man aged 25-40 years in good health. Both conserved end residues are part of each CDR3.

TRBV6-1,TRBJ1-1,CASAITGPTEAFF
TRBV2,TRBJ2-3,CASRSGTDTQYF
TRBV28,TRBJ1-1,CASSFLGGFPEAFF
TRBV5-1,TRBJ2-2,CASSLAGGDTGELFF
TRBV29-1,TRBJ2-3,CSVEGGDTQYF
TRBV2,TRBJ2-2,CASSVGLAGPSGIGELFF
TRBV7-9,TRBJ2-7,CASSLDYGAGDPYEQYF
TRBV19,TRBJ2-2,CASSSGGYGELFF
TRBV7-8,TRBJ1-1,CASSVDRVTEAFF
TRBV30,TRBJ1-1,CAWSTANTEAFF
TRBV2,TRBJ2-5,CASSSAVGQQTQYF
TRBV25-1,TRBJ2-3,CASSGQRYTDTQYF
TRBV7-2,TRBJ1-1,CASSFGGNTEAFF
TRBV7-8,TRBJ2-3,CASSLRGNTDTQYF
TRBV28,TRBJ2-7,CASRDATYEQYF
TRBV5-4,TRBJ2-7,CASSSRQDAYGQYF
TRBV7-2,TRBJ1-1,CASSGGHNTEAFF
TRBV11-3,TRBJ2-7,CASSPSNDYEQYF
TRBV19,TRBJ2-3,CASSMRASKNTQYF
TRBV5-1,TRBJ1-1,CASSLLVNTEAFF
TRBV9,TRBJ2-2,CASSVVAYTGELFF
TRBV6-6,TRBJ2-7,CASSNSGVGEQYF
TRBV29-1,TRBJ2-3,CSALWGDTQYF
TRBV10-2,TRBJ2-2,CASTSLAGAAGELFF
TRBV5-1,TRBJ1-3,CASSLELISGNTIYF
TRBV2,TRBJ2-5,CASSSGTSRQETQYF
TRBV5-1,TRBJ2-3,CASSRLAGASDTQYF
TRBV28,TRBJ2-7,CASSFAGTSGNEQYF
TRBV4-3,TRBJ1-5,CASSQDRGSNQPQHF
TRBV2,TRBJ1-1,CASRERENTEAFF
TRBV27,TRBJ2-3,CASSLWLRGSTDTQYF
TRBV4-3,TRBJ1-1,CASSQDGREAEAFF
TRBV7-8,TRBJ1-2,CASSLEGTPNYGYTF
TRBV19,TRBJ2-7,CASSRRTTSYEQYF
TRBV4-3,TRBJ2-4,CASSHTTSRGGYIQYF
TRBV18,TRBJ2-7,CASSPRQGLAAEQYF
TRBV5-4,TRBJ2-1,CASSLGGVGANEQFF
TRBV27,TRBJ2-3,CASSRRRAGGTDTQYF
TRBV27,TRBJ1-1,CASSLSREAEAFF
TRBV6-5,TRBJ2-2,CASMGTVNTGELFF
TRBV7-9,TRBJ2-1,CASSPGGWDNEQFF
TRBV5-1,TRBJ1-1,CASSLAPGMNTEAFF